Following are 5 T cell receptor beta chains from one sample sequenced in a study of cytomegalovirus exposure and HLA in healthy donors. Vbeta (60) and Jbeta (13) primers were used in the PCR. The assay was immunoSEQ multiplex PCR, and TCRdb's table has in-frame clones only and misses some. Found here are 170,000 or so clones, 84% of them singletons; the top ten hold approximately 1.9%. The sequenced sample consisted of PBMCs. These receptors were collected from a man aged 18 to 29 in good health and CMV-seronegative.

Concerning this clone itself: At one boundary the junction diverges from the germline segment, which might be a read error. V gene TRBV7-9 combines with J gene TRBJ2-5; perhaps TRBD1 as D (6 bases). Germline CDR1 and CDR2: SEHNR and FQNEAQ (reference sequence). The CDR3 consists of 14 residues. Here the CDR3 DNA reads TGTTCCAGCAGCTTAGTAGCCAGGGGAGAGACCCAGTACTTC. As protein: CSSSLVARGETQYF.

V and J are TRBV15 and TRBJ2-1, with 11 nucleotides matching TRBD2. The CDR3 sequence is 15 residues long. V dropped 4 bases and J dropped 4; count of bases not matched to a gene: 3. Per the germline V gene, CDR1 is LNHNV and CDR2 is YYDKDF (reference sequence). CDR3: CATSKGLAAYNEQFF. Written as DNA, the CDR3 is TGTGCCACCAGCAAGGGACTAGCGGCTTACAATGAGCAGTTCTTC.

This chain uses TRBV19 with TRBJ1-6; the D gene is possibly TRBD1 (5 bases). Trimming stripped 6 bases from V and 7 bases from J, with 31 bases between. The length of the CDR3 is 20 residues. Germline CDR1 LNHDA, CDR2 SQIVND (reference sequence). CDR3 bases: TGTGCCAGTAGCCCCGGGGAAGGAACAGGCTCCTTCGGAGGGAATTCACCCCTCCACTTT. Translated: CASSPGEGTGSFGGNSPLHF.

A word on this clone: At one end, the junction sequence differs from germline, possibly due to a read error. The rearrangement links TRBV5-1 to TRBJ2-3; maybe TRBD1 (6 bases). Germline lookup yields CDR1 SGHRS and CDR2 YFSETQ. The CDR3 runs to 15 residues. The CDR3 DNA reads as TGCGCCAGCAGCTTCAGGGGAAGTGACACAGATATGCAGTATTTT. Amino acids: CASSFRGSDTDMQYF.

The chain links TRBV19 to TRBJ2-5; TRBD2 agrees at 10 bases. V trimming: 5 bases; J trimming: 5 bases; junction bases outside the gene matches: 14. There are 17 residues in the CDR3. CDR1 is LNHDA, CDR2 SQIVND, per germline (reference sequence). The CDR3 is CASSLRLAGRGWETQYF. CDR3 nucleotides: TGTGCCAGTAGTCTTCGACTAGCGGGTAGAGGGTGGGAGACCCAGTACTTC.